The clone carrying this T cell receptor (beta chain) was seen at least ten times. V was pared by 10 bases and J by 9 bases, with 19 bases between. The CDR3 length is 13 residues. Germline V CDR1 and CDR2: MNHNY, SVGAGI (reference sequence). This sample is part of a study of T-cell reconstitution after alpha-beta-depleted transplantation in children. Unique molecular identifiers featured in how the TCRbeta library was prepared. Each CDR3 protein gets one entry after TCRdb re-called the PCR reads with MiXCR. The sample lists about 610,000 distinct CDR3 sequences, about 11% occurring once. The gene calls are TRBV6-6 and TRBJ1-5; D is uncertain. The receptor comes from a human donor who donated a stem cell graft to a child with acute myeloid leukemia. The material was PBMCs from the stem cell graft donor, obtained from the stem cell graft. The DNA for the CDR3 is TGTGCCACGGGCTTGGAGTTTCTATGGCCCCAGCATTTT. The encoded protein is CATGLEFLWPQHF.